This T cell receptor beta chain came from a study of blood T cell repertoires in COVID-19. Study-level background: The samples span acute and convalescent COVID-19 from the United States, Italy and Spain.

Sequenced by immunoSEQ multiplex PCR; TCRdb stores in-frame clones only, minus some. The sample gives 200,000 to 300,000 clones, around four fifths of which show up once; around 6.8% is in the top ten. V was cut by 4 bases and J by 0 bases, with 13 bases left in between. Germline V CDR1 and CDR2: MNHEY, SMNVEV (reference sequence). The CDR3 sequence is 16 residues long. This clonotype was obtained from a woman in her sixties or seventies with active or convalescent COVID-19. Sequenced: peripheral blood. V and J are TRBV27 and TRBJ2-1; weak D call: TRBD1 (6 bases). CDR3 in amino acids: CASSSGQSSSYNEQFF. The CDR3 DNA follows: TGTGCCAGCAGTTCCGGACAGTCGAGCTCCTACAATGAGCAGTTCTTC.